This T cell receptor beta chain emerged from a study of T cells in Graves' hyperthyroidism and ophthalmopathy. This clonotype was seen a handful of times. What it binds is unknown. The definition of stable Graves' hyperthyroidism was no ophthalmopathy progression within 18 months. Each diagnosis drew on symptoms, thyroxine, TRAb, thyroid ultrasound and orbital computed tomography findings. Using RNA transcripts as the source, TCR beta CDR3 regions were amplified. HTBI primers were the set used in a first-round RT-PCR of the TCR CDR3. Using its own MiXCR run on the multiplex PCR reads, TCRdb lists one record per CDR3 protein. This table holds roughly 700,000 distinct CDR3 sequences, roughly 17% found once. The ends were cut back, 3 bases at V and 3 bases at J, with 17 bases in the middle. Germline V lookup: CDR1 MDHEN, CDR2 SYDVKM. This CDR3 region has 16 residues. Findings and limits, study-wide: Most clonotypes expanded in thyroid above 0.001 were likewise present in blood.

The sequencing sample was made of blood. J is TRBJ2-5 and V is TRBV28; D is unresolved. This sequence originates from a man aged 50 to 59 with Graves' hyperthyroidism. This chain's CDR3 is CASSFGDNNSKETQYF. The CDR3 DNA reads TGTGCCAGCAGTTTCGGTGATAACAATAGCAAAGAGACCCAGTACTTC.